These 14 T cell receptor beta chains were sequenced from one sample in a study of cytomegalovirus exposure and HLA in healthy donors. The primer mix had 60 Vbeta and 13 Jbeta primers. Produced via immunoSEQ multiplex PCR; TCRdb's table is partial and in-frame only. Of about 82,000 clones listed, around 77% are singletons. Input material: PBMCs. These receptors originate from a man aged 45-65 years in good health and CMV-seronegative.

The chain has TRBV28 and TRBJ2-2; D gene unclear. CDR1 MDHEN and CDR2 SYDVKM come from the germline V gene. The CDR3 covers 11 residues. Trimming took 7 bases from V and 4 from J, leaving 4 bases between them. The chain's CDR3 is CASTITGELFF. Here the CDR3 DNA reads TGTGCCAGCACCATCACCGGGGAGCTGTTTTTT. Full variable domain (rest looked up from reference TRBV28 and TRBJ2-2): DVKVTQSSRYLVKRTGEKVFLECVQDMDHENMFWYRQDPGLGLRLIYFSYDVKMKEKGDIPEGYSVSREKKERFSLILESASTNQTSMYLCASTITGELFFGEGSRLTVL.

The rearrangement uses TRBV5-4 and TRBJ1-2, with D perhaps matching TRBD1 (6 bases). The CDR3 length is 12 residues. The V end lost 3 bases, the J end lost 8 bases, and 11 bases lay between the germline ends. Germline V gene data show CDR1 as SGHNT and CDR2 as YYREEE (reference sequence). DNA for the CDR3: TGTGCCAGCAGCTGGGGACATCGGGGCTACACCTTC. Its protein is CASSWGHRGYTF. Full variable domain (rest looked up from reference TRBV5-4 and TRBJ1-2): ETGVTQSPTHLIKTRGQQVTLRCSSQSGHNTVSWYQQALGQGPQFIFQYYREEENGRGNFPPRFSGLQFPNYSSELNVNALELDDSALYLCASSWGHRGYTFGSGTRLTVV.

This clone was counted once. The V gene is TRBV5-1, the J gene TRBJ1-4, with D maybe TRBD1 (5 bases). With 1 base removed from V and 7 bases from J, the gap between germline ends came to 17 bases. From germline, CDR1 is SGHRS and CDR2 YFSETQ. The CDR3 extends over 16 amino acids. The CDR3 is CASSLFLQGSSEKLFF. CDR3 DNA: TGCGCCAGCAGCTTGTTTTTGCAGGGATCGAGTGAAAAACTGTTTTTT.

This clone ranks as medium-sized. V gene TRBV10-3 combines with J gene TRBJ1-3; no reliable D call. Germline V lookup: CDR1 ENHRY, CDR2 SYGVKD. This CDR3 is 14 amino acids long. V was trimmed by 7 bases and J by 0 bases, leaving 10 bases between them. CDR3 region: CAIIPNFSGNTIYF. DNA of the CDR3: TGTGCCATCATACCCAACTTCTCTGGAAACACCATATATTTT.

The chain carries TRBV18 and TRBJ2-7, with unresolved D. The germline gives CDR1 KGHSH, CDR2 LQKENI. V lost 3 bases, J lost 1 base, and 7 bases lay in between. The CDR3 sequence is 13 residues long. CDR3 nucleotides: TGTGCCAGCTCACCCGCGACTTCCTACGAGCAGTACTTC. Translated, it gives CASSPATSYEQYF.

The chain uses TRBV19 and TRBJ1-2; 8 bases align to TRBD1. This CDR3 has 14 amino acids. The germline V gene encodes CDR1 LNHDA and CDR2 SQIVND (reference sequence). The junction had 11 bases not matched to a gene; V was cut back by 7 bases and J by 7 bases. CDR3 protein: CASKADRAVSGYTF. In DNA, the CDR3 is TGTGCCAGTAAAGCGGACAGGGCGGTCTCTGGCTACACCTTC.

As to this clone: The junction differs from germline at one of its ends, possibly a read error. J is TRBJ2-7 and V is TRBV6-1, with D unclear. The CDR3 contains 14 residues. In germline, CDR1 is MNHNS, CDR2 SASEGT. CDR3 coding DNA: TGTGCCAGCAGTGAAACCCCCGGGTCAGCCCGGTATCTCTTC. It yields the protein CASSETPGSARYLF.

The J gene is TRBJ1-4, the V gene TRBV11-1; tentative D call: TRBD1 (5 bases). Trimming cost V 1 base and J 5 bases, with 20 bases left between them. The V gene's germline CDR1 is SGHAT and CDR2 FQDESV (reference sequence). CDR3 length: 18 residues. CDR3 protein: CASSLGEKYRTWNEKLFF. The CDR3 DNA is TGTGCCAGCAGCTTAGGAGAAAAGTACAGGACCTGGAATGAAAAACTGTTTTTT. Combining the CDR3 with reference TRBV11-1 and TRBJ1-4 gives the whole variable domain EAEVAQSPRYKITEKSQAVAFWCDPISGHATLYWYRQILGQGPELLVQFQDESVVDDSQLPKDRFSAERLKGVDSTLKIQPAELGDSAMYLCASSLGEKYRTWNEKLFFGSGTQLSVL.

The rearrangement joins TRBV30 to TRBJ2-7; D uncertain. Germline CDR1 GTSNPN, CDR2 SVGIG (reference sequence). CDR3 length equals 11 residues. Trimming pared 3 bases from V and 1 base from J, leaving 4 bases between. The CDR3 sequence is CAWSRSYEQYF. The CDR3 DNA sequence: TGTGCCTGGAGCCGTTCCTACGAGCAGTACTTC.

A note on this clone: The sample holds other DNA sequences that translate to the same CDR3. V usage is TRBV5-1 and J usage is TRBJ2-3; D is unclear. This CDR3 contains 12 residues. Germline loops: CDR1 SGHRS, CDR2 YFSETQ. Between the trimmed V and J ends, which lost 4 bases and 6 bases, there was a span of 9 bases. The CDR3: CASSLDRDTQYF. CDR3 bases: TGCGCCAGCAGCCTTGATCGGGATACGCAGTATTTT.

The genes are TRBV6-1 and TRBJ2-3, with TRBD2 identical over 14 bases. The CDR3 loop spans 18 amino acids. V shed 2 bases, J shed 1 base, and the junction held 5 bases outside the gene matches. Germline CDR1 MNHNS, CDR2 SASEGT. In DNA form, the CDR3 reads TGTGCCAGCAGTGAATATTCGGGACTAGCGGGGGGCACAGATACGCAGTATTTT. Its protein product is CASSEYSGLAGGTDTQYF.

The chain joins TRBV5-5 to TRBJ2-3; no clear D gene. The length of the CDR3 is 12 residues. Trimming left V 1 base short and J 5 bases short, with 5 bases between. CDR1 and CDR2 (germline): SGHKS, YYEKEE (reference sequence). This CDR3 is CASSLPGDTQYF. Written as DNA, the CDR3 is TGTGCCAGCAGCTTGCCGGGAGATACGCAGTATTTT. Variable domain in full (rest from reference TRBV5-5 and TRBJ2-3): DAGVTQSPTHLIKTRGQQVTLRCSPISGHKSVSWYQQVLGQGPQFIFQYYEKEERGRGNFPDRFSARQFPNYSSELNVNALLLGDSALYLCASSLPGDTQYFGPGTRLTVL.

V and J are TRBV9 and TRBJ2-2; D might be TRBD1 (6 bases). CDR3 size: 16 residues. CDR1 SGDLS and CDR2 YYNGEE come from the germline V gene. V lost 2 bases and J 3 bases, leaving 14 bases between the germline ends. The CDR3 DNA reads TGTGCCAGCAGCGTGTTTGGGACACTCGACACCGGGGAGCTGTTTTTT. Protein: CASSVFGTLDTGELFF.

The V call is TRBV7-9, the J call TRBJ2-2; no firm D call. Trimming removed 2 bases from V and 4 bases from J, with 11 bases in between. The V gene's germline CDR1 is SEHNR and CDR2 FQNEAQ (reference sequence). There are 15 residues in the CDR3. CDR3 protein: CASSLRVPSTGELFF. As DNA, the CDR3 is TGTGCCAGCAGCTTAAGAGTCCCGAGCACCGGGGAGCTGTTTTTT.